This T cell receptor (beta chain) was captured in a study of beta chain features in type 1 diabetes. At the level of the study: Sorted cells, 90 million to 130 million in number, were examined across all samples.

The isolated RNA, all of it, was reverse transcribed, so expressed TCRB transcripts were what got sequenced. The data were produced by immunoSEQ multiplex PCR, yet TCRdb's version contains in-frame clones alone and is incomplete. The profile covers under 200,000 clones, with 10% appearing a single time and around 0.5% taken by the ten largest. A word on this clone: The antigen is unknown.

The CDR3 has 11 amino acids. Germline values: CDR1 SGHTA, CDR2 FQGNSA. The V end lost 5 bases, the J end lost 9 bases, and 11 bases lay between the germline ends. Study outcomes and limitations: Naive, central memory and Treg TCRB repertoires appeared more alike in patients than in healthy donors. Shorter TCRB CDR3s, moderately but significantly so, were found in Type 1 diabetes patients in all four CD4+ subsets.

This chain joins TRBV7-2 and TRBJ2-7; D ambiguous. The sequence came from a man aged 25-45 years with type 1 diabetes. Sequences were obtained from central memory CD4+ T cells from blood. CDR3 loop: CASSVNRWQYF. The CDR3 nucleotides read TGTGCCAGCAGCGTCAATAGATGGCAGTACTTC.